The clone carrying this T cell receptor (beta chain) was detected many times. Its antigen is currently unknown. Germline values: CDR1 SGHNT, CDR2 YENEEA. This CDR3 is 12 amino acids long. The germline V and J ends were trimmed by 0 bases and 2 bases, with 0 bases remaining between them. This record comes from a study of early T cells in non-severe SARS-CoV-2 infection. Overall study: Chains stayed unpaired after sequencing of bulk RNA from unsorted whole blood.

Findings and caveats of the study: Sequences matched to VDJdb favored anti-spike CD8 responses, while private and CD4 specificities were missed.

TCRdb called the 5' RACE reads again in MiXCR, with one record for every CDR3 protein. The table records about 33,000 distinct CDR3 sequences, about 4.7% of them present only once. This chain uses TRBV11-3 with TRBJ2-3, with D unclear. The sequencing input was whole blood. This TCR was recovered from an adult who was a healthcare worker with PCR-confirmed SARS-CoV-2 infection or an uninfected control (not recorded which). CDR3 coding DNA: TGTGCCAGCAGCTTAGACACAGATACGCAGTATTTT. Translation gives CASSLDTDTQYF.